The 32 T cell receptor beta chains reported below all come from one sample, sequenced in a study of OX40 agonist ivuxolimab in advanced cancers. Only in-frame clones appear in the TCRdb table, and some are missing; sequencing was by immunoSEQ multiplex PCR. The table shows 80,000 to 100,000 clones, with around 94% occurring only once. The sample in question was CD4+ or CD8+ T cells sorted from blood, obtained in a trial of the OX40 agonist ivuxolimab. Source of these receptors: an adult with an advanced solid tumor such as melanoma, head and neck, liver or kidney cancer.

The V gene is TRBV28, the J gene TRBJ2-1; 15 nucleotides align to TRBD2. J gave up 3 bases and V 5 bases, and 11 bases lay outside the gene matches. CDR3 length: 19 amino acids. Germline V gene sequence: CDR1 MDHEN, CDR2 SYDVKM. The CDR3 is CASSKETGTSGGSYNEQFF. As DNA, the CDR3 is TGTGCCAGCAGTAAGGAGACCGGGACTAGCGGGGGGAGCTACAATGAGCAGTTCTTC.

V and J are TRBV28 and TRBJ2-7, with D perhaps TRBD1 (6 bases). V was cut by 7 bases and J by 4 bases, with 11 bases left in between. This CDR3 comprises 12 residues. Germline CDR1 and CDR2: MDHEN and SYDVKM. The chain's CDR3 is CASTKGGYEQYF. The CDR3 DNA reads as TGTGCCAGCACCAAAGGGGGTTACGAGCAGTACTTC.

This sequence joins TRBV5-1 and TRBJ2-1; D is uncertain. CDR3 size: 14 residues. With 1 base removed from V and 2 bases from J, the gap between germline ends came to 7 bases. Germline CDR1 SGHRS, CDR2 YFSETQ. The CDR3 DNA reads TGCGCCAGCAGCTTGCCTGGGACCTACAATGAGCAGTTCTTC. Residues: CASSLPGTYNEQFF.

This clone came up a few times. The V gene is TRBV7-2, the J gene TRBJ1-5, with unresolved D. Trimming removed 2 bases at V and 5 bases at J, with 10 bases between. Germline V lookup: CDR1 SGHTA, CDR2 FQGNSA. This CDR3 has 14 amino acids. CDR3 DNA sequence: TGTGCCAGCAGCTTAACGGGCGGGGATCAGCCCCAGCATTTT. This codes for CASSLTGGDQPQHF.

The V and J genes are TRBV5-1 and TRBJ1-1; 8 nucleotides match TRBD1. The CDR3 contains 14 residues. V lost 5 bases and J lost 3; bases outside the gene matches: 6. Per germline, CDR1 SGHRS and CDR2 YFSETQ. Here the CDR3 reads CASRRTGLDTEAFF. The DNA for the CDR3 is TGCGCCAGCAGGCGGACAGGGTTGGACACTGAAGCTTTCTTT.

CDR3 DNA sequence: TGTGCCTGGAGTGAAGGACAGGGGATAACACAGCCCCAGCATTTT. Translating it yields CAWSEGQGITQPQHF. V gene TRBV30 combines with J gene TRBJ1-5; 9 positions match TRBD1. The length of the CDR3 is 15 residues. Germline CDR1 is GTSNPN and CDR2 is SVGIG (reference sequence). J lost 7 bases, V lost 1 base, and 8 bases had no gene match.

This chain joins TRBV4-1 and TRBJ1-3; unclear D gene. Per germline, CDR1 MGHRA and CDR2 YSYEKL. CDR3 size: 15 residues. V was pared by 1 base and J by 6 bases, with 13 bases between. As DNA, the CDR3 is TGCGCCAGCAGCCAAGGCTGGTGGGAGGAAAACACCATATATTTT. Residues: CASSQGWWEENTIYF.

The chain employs TRBV30 and TRBJ2-2, with 12 bases lining up with TRBD2. Germline V CDR1 and CDR2: GTSNPN, SVGIG (reference sequence). The V and J ends lost 6 bases and 3 bases, in that order; junction bases with no gene match: 8. The CDR3 loop spans 16 amino acids. The CDR3 here is CACRLAGVRDTGELFF. CDR3 coding DNA: TGTGCCTGCCGACTAGCGGGAGTGAGGGACACCGGGGAGCTGTTTTTT.

V usage is TRBV5-1 and J usage is TRBJ2-5, with 10 bases fitting TRBD1. The V segment lost 4 bases and the J segment 10 bases; nucleotides outside the gene matches: 10. The CDR3 is 14 residues long. CDR1 is SGHRS and CDR2 is YFSETQ in the germline V gene. The CDR3 here is CASSPDRQGADQYF. The DNA for the CDR3 is TGCGCCAGCAGCCCCGATAGACAGGGGGCAGACCAGTACTTC.

J is TRBJ2-3 and V is TRBV7-2; D is unclear. The length of the CDR3 is 14 residues. The V gene lost 2 bases and the J gene lost 2 bases, with 8 bases spanning the gap. The germline V gene has CDR1 SGHTA and CDR2 FQGNSA. The CDR3 here is CASSLMGFTDTQYF. The CDR3 DNA reads TGTGCCAGCAGCTTAATGGGGTTCACAGATACGCAGTATTTT.

The rearrangement joins TRBV7-8 to TRBJ2-3; no firm D call. The CDR3 contains 12 residues. V was clipped by 5 bases and J by 2 bases, with 5 bases between them. The V gene's germline CDR1 is SGHVS and CDR2 FQNEAQ. In DNA form, the CDR3 reads TGTGCCAGCAGCCCAAACACAGATACGCAGTATTTT. This encodes CASSPNTDTQYF.

V is TRBV5-1 and J is TRBJ2-1; 8 positions agree with TRBD2. Germline loops: CDR1 SGHRS, CDR2 YFSETQ. The CDR3 runs 14 residues. V shed 4 bases and J 7 bases; nucleotides not matched to a gene: 7. This CDR3 is CASSRPAGENEQFF. CDR3 nucleotide sequence: TGCGCCAGCAGCCGCCCAGCGGGGGAGAATGAGCAGTTCTTC.

This sequence joins TRBV6-6 and TRBJ2-3, with TRBD1 matching 11 bases. Germline V CDR1 and CDR2: MNHNY, SVGAGI (reference sequence). The CDR3 is made up of 15 amino acids. The trim removed 8 bases at V and 4 bases at J, leaving 8 bases unmatched. The CDR3: CASRRPGQGADTQYF. CDR3 bases: TGTGCCAGCCGAAGACCGGGACAGGGGGCAGATACGCAGTATTTT.

V is TRBV6-1 and J is TRBJ2-3; D call uncertain. V was trimmed by 7 bases and J by 0 bases, leaving 14 bases between them. The CDR3 loop spans 15 amino acids. Germline CDR1 and CDR2: MNHNS and SASEGT. The CDR3 bases are TGTGCCAGCAACCCGGCGGACCATAGCACAGATACGCAGTATTTT. Translating it yields CASNPADHSTDTQYF.

The chain recombines TRBV30 with TRBJ2-1; D perhaps matches TRBD2 (6 bases). V was cut by 2 bases and J by 7 bases, with 18 bases left in between. The CDR3 is 15 amino acids. Germline V gene lookup returns CDR1 GTSNPN and CDR2 SVGIG (reference sequence). The chain's CDR3 is CAWSPTYLAANEQFF. The CDR3 coding sequence is TGTGCCTGGAGTCCAACCTACTTAGCGGCAAATGAGCAGTTCTTC.

Note on this clone: Germline is not matched at one junction end, which may reflect a read error. The chain links TRBV7-7 to TRBJ2-3, with TRBD2 matching 7 bases. Germline-derived CDR1 and CDR2 are SSHAT and FNYEAQ (reference sequence). CDR3 size: 16 residues. CDR3 loop: CASSPWGSGKRDTQYF. In nucleotides, the CDR3 is TGTGCTAGCAGCCCCTGGGGGAGCGGGAAGAGAGATACGCAGTATTTT.

This clone appeared once. The chain uses TRBV10-3 and TRBJ1-5, with D maybe TRBD1 (5 bases). The germline gives CDR1 ENHRY, CDR2 SYGVKD. V lost 2 bases to trimming and J lost 2 bases, with 10 bases between them. The CDR3 consists of 15 residues. The CDR3 spells CAISEGQGRNQPQHF. CDR3 bases: TGTGCCATCAGTGAGGGTCAGGGACGCAATCAGCCCCAGCATTTT.

V usage is TRBV7-3 and J usage is TRBJ2-1; TRBD2 agrees at 10 bases. The CDR3 sequence is 15 residues long. Per the germline V gene, CDR1 is SGHTA and CDR2 is FQGTGA. Germline trimming cut 3 bases from V and 5 bases from J; bases unmatched to any gene: 4. The CDR3 is CASSFYGTSDNEQFF. Written as DNA, the CDR3 is TGTGCCAGCAGCTTCTACGGGACTAGCGACAATGAGCAGTTCTTC.

In this sample, this clone turned up once. The chain joins TRBV4-3 to TRBJ1-2; a possible D gene is TRBD1 (5 bases). Trimming pared 2 bases from V and 3 bases from J, leaving 13 bases between. This CDR3 region has 15 residues. The germline CDR1 and CDR2 sequences are LGHNA and YSLEER. The DNA for the CDR3 is TGCGCCAGCAGCCAACAACAGGTGGGAGACTATGGCTACACCTTC. It yields the protein CASSQQQVGDYGYTF.

This rearrangement joins TRBV5-8 to TRBJ1-6, with 7 positions matching TRBD1. Losses at the gene ends were 0 bases for V and 9 bases for J; bases not matched to a gene: 6. The germline CDR1 and CDR2 sequences are SGHTS and YDEGEE. The CDR3 spans 15 residues. The CDR3 nucleotides are TGTGCCAGCAGCTTGGACAGGGGATGGGCTTCACCCCTCCACTTT. This codes for CASSLDRGWASPLHF.

The chain uses TRBV15 and TRBJ2-5; D ambiguous. The tail of the sequence fits TRBJ2-7 better, so the J call may be wrong. Germline values: CDR1 LNHNV, CDR2 YYDKDF (reference sequence). This CDR3 has 14 amino acids. The CDR3 DNA sequence: TGTGCCACCAGCAGAGGGAAGATTCTCTACGAGCAGTACTTC. It specifies CATSRGKILYEQYF.

The rearrangement joins TRBV4-3 to TRBJ1-3; D gene ambiguous. Looked up from germline, CDR1 is LGHNA and CDR2 is YSLEER. Trimming removed 3 bases at V and 7 bases at J, with 19 bases between. The CDR3 spans 16 residues. The CDR3 bases are TGCGCCAGCAGCCAGAAAGTTCTGACCTGGGAGAACACCATATATTTT. Its protein is CASSQKVLTWENTIYF.

The CDR3 DNA sequence: TGTGCCAGCAGCCAGGGGAACTATGGCTACACCTTC. Protein: CASSQGNYGYTF. This chain links TRBV11-3 with TRBJ1-2, with D perhaps TRBD1 (6 bases). The germline V and J ends were trimmed by 5 bases and 2 bases, with 6 bases remaining between them. Looked up from germline, CDR1 is SGHNT and CDR2 is YENEEA. The CDR3 is 12 residues long.

This chain connects TRBV5-1 to TRBJ2-3; D remains unclear. CDR3 length equals 14 residues. Trimming shortened V by 7 bases and J by 3 bases, and 15 bases separated the two germline ends. Germline V gene data show CDR1 as SGHRS and CDR2 as YFSETQ. In DNA form, the CDR3 reads TGCGCCAGCTACCTCGAGGCGAGTACAGATACGCAGTATTTT. Its translation is CASYLEASTDTQYF.

The CDR3 region is CAWSANSIEAFF. DNA for the CDR3: TGTGCCTGGAGTGCAAACAGCATTGAAGCTTTCTTT. The chain couples TRBV30 to TRBJ1-1; no firm D call. Looked up from germline, CDR1 is GTSNPN and CDR2 is SVGIG (reference sequence). The CDR3 length is 12 residues. V shed 1 base and J shed 7 bases, with 10 bases lying between them.

V and J are TRBV10-3 and TRBJ2-5, with D tentatively TRBD1 (6 bases). Trimming removed 6 bases from V and 1 base from J, with 15 bases in between. CDR3 size: 15 residues. Germline V gives CDR1 ENHRY, CDR2 SYGVKD. The CDR3 here is CAISEGRQVQETQYF. In DNA, the CDR3 is TGTGCCATCAGCGAGGGGCGACAGGTCCAAGAGACCCAGTACTTC.

The genes are TRBV7-3 and TRBJ1-1; no reliable D call. V was shortened by 3 bases and J by 0 bases, with 8 bases between the two germline ends. CDR1 is SGHTA, CDR2 FQGTGA, per germline. This CDR3 spans 14 amino acids. The CDR3 loop is CASSFVGVNTEAFF. Written as DNA, the CDR3 is TGTGCCAGCAGCTTTGTCGGCGTGAACACTGAAGCTTTCTTT.

V and J are TRBV10-3 and TRBJ2-3, with TRBD2 as a possible D gene (7 bases). Trimming cost V 0 bases and J 4 bases, with 14 bases left between them. Germline V gives CDR1 ENHRY, CDR2 SYGVKD. CDR3 size: 16 residues. The CDR3 loop is CAISESGGGGPDTQYF. The CDR3 bases are TGTGCCATCAGTGAGTCGGGAGGGGGTGGCCCAGATACGCAGTATTTT.

The chain carries TRBV19 and TRBJ2-4, with 9 nucleotides matching TRBD1. Germline CDR1 is LNHDA and CDR2 is SQIVND (reference sequence). Losses at the gene ends were 3 bases for V and 7 bases for J; bases not matched to a gene: 4. The CDR3 totals 14 residues. CDR3 coding DNA: TGTGCCAGTAGTATCACGACAGGGGGTAACATTCAGTACTTC. Its translation: CASSITTGGNIQYF.

This sequence joins TRBV28 and TRBJ1-6; no clear D gene. CDR3 length: 12 residues. The V and J ends lost 11 bases and 4 bases respectively, with 9 bases between them. The germline V gene encodes CDR1 MDHEN and CDR2 SYDVKM. This CDR3 is CAAGFYNSPLHF. The CDR3 DNA is TGTGCCGCGGGCTTTTATAATTCACCCCTCCACTTT.

The chain uses TRBV7-8 and TRBJ1-5, with 8 bases that match TRBD1. The germline V gene has CDR1 SGHVS and CDR2 FQNEAQ. J gave up 2 bases and V 3 bases, and 12 bases lay outside the gene matches. The CDR3 extends over 18 amino acids. CDR3 sequence (DNA): TGTGCCAGCAGCTTTGGGACAGGTGGGAGGGGGCGCAATCAGCCCCAGCATTTT. Protein sequence: CASSFGTGGRGRNQPQHF.

J is TRBJ2-3 and V is TRBV7-3; D uncertain. V shed 3 bases and J shed 6 bases, with 13 bases lying between them. Germline-derived CDR1 and CDR2 are SGHTA and FQGTGA. The CDR3 spans 14 residues. CDR3 bases: TGTGCCAGCAGCTTCTCCATCGCCCCGGATACGCAGTATTTT. Translated, it gives CASSFSIAPDTQYF. The full variable domain, its missing parts supplied by reference TRBV7-3 and TRBJ2-3, is GAGVSQTPSNKVTEKGKYVELRCDPISGHTALYWYRQSLGQGPEFLIYFQGTGAADDSGLPNDRFFAVRPEGSVSTLKIQRTERGDSAVYLCASSFSIAPDTQYFGPGTRLTVL.